This paragraph reports one T cell receptor (beta chain). Per the authors' pipeline: Counts of nucleated cells, estimated from reference gene primer amplification, were obtained. Libraries were prepared by immunoSEQ multiplex PCR; TCRdb keeps only in-frame clonotypes and omits some of them. The V and J calls and clone size come from that table; D and trimming were worked out from the DNA. The sample yields just over 150,000 clones, around 80% seen once. The data were obtained in a study of blood T cell repertoires in COVID-19. Looking at the study overall: Samples came from the United States, Italy and Spain, spanning acute and convalescent COVID-19. T cells, B-cell-depleted T cells, or PBMCs supplied cDNA or gDNA.

The ends were cut back, 5 bases at V and 0 bases at J, with 5 bases in the middle. Germline V gene sequence: CDR1 SGDLS, CDR2 YYNGEE. This CDR3 comprises 12 residues. Specimen: peripheral blood. This clonotype originated in a woman aged 80 or older with acute or convalescent COVID-19. This sequence joins TRBV9 and TRBJ1-1; D not certain. The CDR3 DNA reads as TGTGCCAGCAGACAAATGAACACTGAAGCTTTCTTT. It is translated as CASRQMNTEAFF.